The 32 T cell receptor beta chains below were found in one sample sequenced in a study of cytomegalovirus exposure and HLA in healthy donors. 13 Jbeta primers and 60 Vbeta primers were used for the PCR. The repertoire was sequenced with immunoSEQ multiplex PCR; TCRdb's copy has only in-frame clones and lacks some. The data contain 80,000 to 95,000 clones, around 70% of them singletons. The sequencing input was PBMCs. Receptor source: a woman between 50 and 59 years old in good health and CMV-seropositive.

CDR3 loop: CASGRQGPFLNTQYF. The CDR3 nucleotides read TGTGCCAGCGGGAGACAGGGGCCTTTTCTAAATACGCAGTATTTT. The rearrangement links TRBV6-5 to TRBJ2-3; 8 bases agree with TRBD1. This CDR3 contains 15 residues. Germline lookup yields CDR1 MNHEY and CDR2 SVGAGI. The V gene end was trimmed by 8 bases and the J gene end by 7 bases; junction bases not matched to a gene: 14.

The V call is TRBV25-1, the J call TRBJ2-7; TRBD2 is a possible D gene (5 bases). The CDR3 is made up of 14 amino acids. Deletions cut 2 bases from V and 4 bases from J, with 12 bases between. Germline assignment: CDR1 MGHDK and CDR2 SYGVNS. CDR3: CASSENGSGYEQYF. Written as DNA, the CDR3 is TGTGCCAGCAGTGAAAATGGGTCGGGGTACGAGCAGTACTTC.

The sample holds a few counts of this clone. The J gene is TRBJ1-1, the V gene TRBV11-2, with 7 positions matching TRBD1. The CDR3 covers 15 residues. With 4 bases clipped from V and 1 base from J, the junction kept 6 bases outside the gene matches. The germline gives CDR1 SGHAT, CDR2 FQNNGV. CDR3 in DNA: TGTGCCAGCAGCTCCTGGGACAGACCGAACACTGAAGCTTTCTTT. It codes for CASSSWDRPNTEAFF.

The chain employs TRBV6-1 and TRBJ2-1; TRBD1 might be the D (5 bases). This CDR3 is built from 14 residues. Germline loops: CDR1 MNHNS, CDR2 SASEGT. V was trimmed by 4 bases and J by 6 bases, leaving 13 bases between them. CDR3 loop: CASSVQYQGNEQFF. DNA of the CDR3: TGTGCCAGCAGTGTACAGTATCAGGGCAATGAGCAGTTCTTC.

The chain is built from TRBV4-3 and TRBJ1-2; no clear D. The germline V gene encodes CDR1 LGHNA and CDR2 YSLEER. This CDR3 contains 15 residues. V lost 3 bases, J lost 2 bases, and 13 bases lay in between. For the CDR3, the DNA is TGCGCCAGCAGCCAGGAAAAGACGGAGAACTATGGCTACACCTTC. Protein: CASSQEKTENYGYTF.

The chain combines TRBV4-3 with TRBJ2-7, with D perhaps TRBD1 (5 bases). CDR1 and CDR2 from the germline V gene are LGHNA and YSLEER. This CDR3 spans 19 amino acids. Trimming removed 0 bases at V and 7 bases at J, with 28 bases between. The CDR3 DNA is TGCGCCAGCAGCCAAGATTGGGGTGCGGTGGTTAATAGTCCAGGGGAGCAGTACTTC. The encoded protein is CASSQDWGAVVNSPGEQYF.

The chain uses TRBV2 and TRBJ2-7, with 8 bases identical to TRBD1. Germline V CDR1 and CDR2: SNHLY, FYNNEI. The CDR3 loop spans 15 amino acids. J was trimmed by 0 bases and V by 6 bases; bases with no gene match: 7. In DNA, the CDR3 is TGTGCCAGCAGGGGGGACAGGATCAGCTCCTACGAGCAGTACTTC. Its protein is CASRGDRISSYEQYF.

The chain uses TRBV9 and TRBJ2-3; 15 bases are a match to TRBD2. CDR1 and CDR2 (germline): SGDLS, YYNGEE. The V segment lost 0 bases and the J segment 4 bases; nucleotides outside the gene matches: 12. The CDR3 spans 20 residues. CDR3 in DNA: TGTGCCAGCAGCGTAGCTGGGAGGACTAGCGGGAGGGGTGTCGCAGATACGCAGTATTTT. This encodes CASSVAGRTSGRGVADTQYF.

This clone has just a few counts. The V call is TRBV5-1, the J call TRBJ1-2; TRBD1 agrees at 10 bases. Germline values: CDR1 SGHRS, CDR2 YFSETQ. This CDR3 region has 16 residues. V shed 0 bases and J 3 bases; nucleotides not matched to a gene: 5. CDR3 nucleotide sequence: TGCGCCAGCAGCTTGGGACAGGGGGCCTCCGACTATGGCTACACCTTC. Its protein product is CASSLGQGASDYGYTF.

V usage is TRBV28 and J usage is TRBJ2-7; TRBD2 might be the D (5 bases). This CDR3 is 13 amino acids long. Trimming stripped 6 bases from V and 4 bases from J, with 13 bases between. The germline gives CDR1 MDHEN, CDR2 SYDVKM. CDR3 sequence: CASRDSMEYEQYF. CDR3 coding DNA: TGTGCCAGCAGGGACTCCATGGAGTACGAGCAGTACTTC.

This chain connects TRBV14 to TRBJ2-2; D is unresolved. V was pared by 1 base and J by 5 bases, with 8 bases between. Looked up from germline, CDR1 is SGHDN and CDR2 is FVKESK. This CDR3 comprises 14 residues. The CDR3, as DNA: TGTGCCAGCAGCCAAGGGATCGGGACCGGGGAGCTGTTTTTT. Amino acids: CASSQGIGTGELFF. Filled out from reference TRBV14 and TRBJ2-2, the complete variable domain reads EAGVTQFPSHSVIEKGQTVTLRCDPISGHDNLYWYRRVMGKEIKFLLHFVKESKQDESGMPNNRFLAERTGGTYSTLKVQPAELEDSGVYFCASSQGIGTGELFFGEGSRLTVL.

This chain connects TRBV27 to TRBJ1-4, with TRBD1 matching 8 bases. The CDR3 runs to 17 residues. J lost 7 bases, V lost 5 bases, and 15 bases had no gene match. Per the germline V gene, CDR1 is MNHEY and CDR2 is SMNVEV (reference sequence). This CDR3 is CASSQSTGVILGEKLFF. In DNA form, the CDR3 reads TGTGCCAGCAGTCAATCGACAGGGGTCATATTGGGTGAAAAACTGTTTTTT.

The rearrangement uses TRBV9 and TRBJ2-3, with 9 positions matching TRBD2. The germline gives CDR1 SGDLS, CDR2 YYNGEE. The CDR3 contains 16 residues. The V segment lost 4 bases and the J segment 1 base; nucleotides outside the gene matches: 7. Written as DNA, the CDR3 is TGTGCCAGCAGCCCCCCTAGCGGGAAGGGCACAGATACGCAGTATTTT. It specifies CASSPPSGKGTDTQYF. Together with reference TRBV9 and TRBJ2-3, the CDR3 gives the full variable domain: DSGVTQTPKHLITATGQRVTLRCSPRSGDLSVYWYQQSLDQGLQFLIQYYNGEERAKGNILERFSAQQFPDLHSELNLSSLELGDSALYFCASSPPSGKGTDTQYFGPGTRLTVL.

The chain's CDR3 is CASSEDWRTEAFF. The CDR3 nucleotides read TGTGCCAGCAGTGAAGATTGGCGGACTGAAGCTTTCTTT. The V gene is TRBV6-1, the J gene TRBJ1-1, with D uncertain. The CDR3 has 13 amino acids. The V gene's germline CDR1 is MNHNS and CDR2 SASEGT. Trimming removed 1 base at V and 5 bases at J, with 8 bases between.

The table lists this clone with a few counts. The chain carries TRBV5-5 and TRBJ1-2, with 7 bases matching TRBD1. Germline values: CDR1 SGHKS, CDR2 YYEKEE (reference sequence). The CDR3 loop spans 14 amino acids. Trimming took 1 base from V and 8 from J; bases not matched to a gene: 8. For the CDR3, the DNA is TGTGCCAGCAGCTTGCTAGGACAGGCGCTCGGCTACACCTTC. Translated, it gives CASSLLGQALGYTF.

The chain employs TRBV30 and TRBJ2-1, with D tentatively TRBD2 (5 bases). Germline CDR1 is GTSNPN and CDR2 is SVGIG (reference sequence). The CDR3 consists of 19 residues. The V end lost 3 bases, the J end lost 8 bases, and 32 bases lay between the germline ends. CDR3 protein: CAWSPRNKTNPSSYDEQFF. CDR3 coding DNA: TGTGCCTGGAGCCCCCGGAATAAGACTAACCCATCCAGTTACGATGAGCAGTTCTTC.

The chain is built from TRBV6-1 and TRBJ2-7; TRBD1 might be the D (6 bases). Germline loops: CDR1 MNHNS, CDR2 SASEGT. The CDR3 consists of 12 residues. Trimming shortened V by 4 bases and J by 4 bases, and 8 bases separated the two germline ends. The CDR3 loop reads CASSAQGYEQYF. The DNA for the CDR3 is TGTGCCAGCAGTGCACAGGGATACGAGCAGTACTTC.

The chain links TRBV5-1 to TRBJ1-1; D remains ambiguous. V was clipped by 0 bases and J by 8 bases, with 8 bases between them. The CDR3 extends over 12 amino acids. Germline V gene sequence: CDR1 SGHRS, CDR2 YFSETQ. DNA for the CDR3: TGCGCCAGCAGCTTGGGAGGGATCGAAGCTTTCTTT. This encodes CASSLGGIEAFF.

This clone was found once. One junction end disagrees with the germline gene, perhaps due to a read error. The rearrangement joins TRBV5-6 to TRBJ2-5; TRBD2 agrees at 7 bases. Germline values: CDR1 SGHDT, CDR2 YYEEEE. The CDR3 has 12 residues. CDR3 DNA: TGTGCCAGCATTGGGAGGGCGGAGATCCAGTACTTC. It yields the protein CASIGRAEIQYF.

The chain combines TRBV18 with TRBJ1-1; 9 nucleotides match TRBD1. Trimming took 2 bases from V and 4 from J; bases not matched to a gene: 8. Germline lookup yields CDR1 KGHSH and CDR2 LQKENI. The length of the CDR3 is 16 residues. Written as DNA, the CDR3 is TGTGCCAGCTCACCAGGGACAGGGAAGGGAGGCACTGAAGCTTTCTTT. This sequence encodes CASSPGTGKGGTEAFF. The entire variable domain, with the rest obtained from reference TRBV18 and TRBJ1-1, is as follows: NAGVMQNPRHLVRRRGQEARLRCSPMKGHSHVYWYRQLPEEGLKFMVYLQKENIIDESGMPKERFSAEFPKEGPSILRIQQVVRGDSAAYFCASSPGTGKGGTEAFFGQGTRLTVV.

The chain is built from TRBV19 and TRBJ2-5, with 9 bases lining up with TRBD1. The CDR3 length is 16 residues. Germline V gene sequence: CDR1 LNHDA, CDR2 SQIVND (reference sequence). V shed 4 bases, J shed 5 bases, and the junction held 11 bases outside the gene matches. The CDR3 region is CASSTHGTGLRETQYF. CDR3 DNA sequence: TGTGCCAGTAGTACCCACGGGACAGGGCTTCGGGAGACCCAGTACTTC.

The chain couples TRBV7-9 to TRBJ2-7; 9 bases agree with TRBD2. Germline assignment: CDR1 SEHNR and CDR2 FQNEAQ (reference sequence). After removal of 2 bases from V and 4 bases from J, the junction contained 12 bases not matched to a gene. The CDR3 spans 17 residues. This CDR3 reads CASSLILPAGGFYEQYF. The CDR3 nucleotides are TGTGCCAGCAGCTTAATCCTCCCAGCGGGAGGCTTTTACGAGCAGTACTTC.

This clone was recorded a few times. V is TRBV11-3 and J is TRBJ2-1; a weak D match, TRBD2 (5 bases). The germline V and J ends were trimmed by 4 bases and 1 base, with 11 bases remaining between them. The CDR3 sequence is 15 residues long. The germline V gene encodes CDR1 SGHNT and CDR2 YENEEA. The CDR3 sequence is CASSSGLGSYNEQFF. The CDR3, as DNA: TGTGCCAGCAGCTCCGGACTGGGGTCCTACAATGAGCAGTTCTTC. Full variable domain (remainder filled in from reference TRBV11-3 and TRBJ2-1): EAGVVQSPRYKIIEKKQPVAFWCNPISGHNTLYWYLQNLGQGPELLIRYENEEAVDDSQLPKDRFSAERLKGVDSTLKIQPAELGDSAVYLCASSSGLGSYNEQFFGPGTRLTVL.

For the CDR3, the DNA is TGTGCCAGTAGTACCGGAGAGACCCAGTACTTC. Protein product: CASSTGETQYF. V is TRBV19 and J is TRBJ2-5, with D uncertain. CDR3 length: 11 residues. Trimming cost V 4 bases and J 4 bases, with 4 bases left between them. CDR1 is LNHDA and CDR2 is SQIVND in the germline V gene (reference sequence).

The chain employs TRBV7-9 and TRBJ2-1, with 8 nucleotides matching TRBD2. The CDR3 has 15 residues. In germline, CDR1 is SEHNR, CDR2 FQNEAQ (reference sequence). V lost 8 bases, J lost 4 bases, and 10 bases stayed unmatched. CDR3 protein: CASQFPGLDYNEQFF. CDR3 DNA sequence: TGTGCCAGCCAATTTCCGGGACTAGATTACAATGAGCAGTTCTTC.

This rearrangement joins TRBV18 to TRBJ1-1; D might be TRBD1 (5 bases). V was pared by 4 bases and J by 2 bases, with 14 bases between. CDR1 is KGHSH, CDR2 LQKENI, per germline. The length of the CDR3 is 15 residues. The CDR3 coding sequence is TGTGCCAGCTCACGATTCCGGGGGGTAAACACTGAAGCTTTCTTT. This gives the protein CASSRFRGVNTEAFF.

The chain recombines TRBV6-5 with TRBJ1-2, with D perhaps TRBD1 (5 bases). Germline V gene data show CDR1 as MNHEY and CDR2 as SVGAGI. The CDR3 consists of 13 residues. The V end lost 6 bases, the J end lost 4 bases, and 12 bases lay between the germline ends. The CDR3 DNA sequence: TGTGCCAGCAGAAACACAGGATTCTATGGCTACACCTTC. Amino acid sequence: CASRNTGFYGYTF.

The chain employs TRBV18 and TRBJ2-5; TRBD2 matches at 10 bases. The junction had 7 bases not matched to a gene; V was cut back by 5 bases and J by 4 bases. This CDR3 spans 15 amino acids. Germline loops: CDR1 KGHSH, CDR2 LQKENI. CDR3 protein: CASSGLAGEVETQYF. The CDR3, as DNA: TGTGCCAGCTCAGGCCTAGCGGGAGAAGTAGAGACCCAGTACTTC.

J is TRBJ2-3 and V is TRBV7-8; the D is unclear. This CDR3 is 12 amino acids long. Germline lookup yields CDR1 SGHVS and CDR2 FQNEAQ. V shed 5 bases and J shed 3 bases, with 6 bases lying between them. The CDR3 reads CASSPRTDTQYF. The CDR3 nucleotides read TGTGCCAGCAGCCCCAGAACAGATACGCAGTATTTT.

This clone turned up a few times. The CDR3 nucleotides are TGCGCCAGCAGCTTGGAGGGCGGGACCCGGTTGAATGAGCAGTTCTTC. The encoded protein is CASSLEGGTRLNEQFF. The J gene is TRBJ2-1, the V gene TRBV5-1; the D gene is possibly TRBD2 (6 bases). The CDR3 consists of 16 residues. V dropped 0 bases and J dropped 7 bases, with 17 bases sitting between them. The V gene's germline CDR1 is SGHRS and CDR2 YFSETQ.

This rearrangement joins TRBV12-5 to TRBJ2-1; D unclear. The CDR3 extends over 12 amino acids. Germline CDR1 is LGHNT and CDR2 is FRNRAP. Deletions cut 3 bases from V and 7 bases from J, with 7 bases between. CDR3 sequence (DNA): TGTGCTAGTGGTTTTATTAGAAATGAGCAGTTCTTC. It codes for CASGFIRNEQFF.

In DNA form, the CDR3 reads TGTGCCATCAGTGGGACAGGGGGGAATGAGCAGTTCTTC. Encoded protein: CAISGTGGNEQFF. The chain recombines TRBV10-3 with TRBJ2-1, with TRBD1 matching over 10 bases. Per germline, CDR1 ENHRY and CDR2 SYGVKD. The CDR3 runs to 13 residues. The J segment lost 7 bases and the V segment lost 4 bases, leaving 1 base of the junction unmatched.